These 17 T cell receptor beta chains share one sample of origin, sequenced in a study of cytomegalovirus exposure and HLA in healthy donors. With 60 Vbeta and 13 Jbeta primers, the PCR was carried out. Libraries were prepared by immunoSEQ multiplex PCR; TCRdb keeps only in-frame clonotypes and omits some of them. The data hold roughly 250,000 clones, with roughly 70% observed a single time. The specimen sequenced was PBMCs. These receptors originate from a female donor in good health and CMV-seronegative.

This chain uses TRBV11-2 with TRBJ2-7, with D hard to call. There are 13 residues in the CDR3. Per germline, CDR1 SGHAT and CDR2 FQNNGV. The V and J ends lost 0 bases and 1 base respectively, with 4 bases between them. This CDR3 is CASSLDMSYEQYF. CDR3 coding DNA: TGTGCCAGCAGCTTAGATATGTCCTACGAGCAGTACTTC.

The gene calls are TRBV28 and TRBJ1-5; the D gene is possibly TRBD1 (5 bases). The V end lost 9 bases, the J end lost 0 bases, and 12 bases lay between the germline ends. Germline assignment: CDR1 MDHEN and CDR2 SYDVKM. The CDR3 is 14 amino acids. The CDR3 sequence is CASQTGYSNQPQHF. The CDR3 coding sequence is TGTGCCAGTCAAACAGGTTATAGCAATCAGCCCCAGCATTTT.

With regard to this clone: Because the CDR3 is missing its conserved closing phenylalanine or tryptophan, this is likely a read error. Because the CDR3's place on the DNA is in doubt, the DNA is left out and the CDR3 is given as listed by TCRdb. The CDR3 here is CASSYHTVCVL. V and J are TRBV2 and TRBJ2-7; TRBD1, the table's D call, was not compared with the DNA. Germline V gene sequence: CDR1 SNHLY, CDR2 FYNNEI. The CDR3 length equals 11 residues, ends included.

The chain combines TRBV28 with TRBJ2-2, with 8 bases that match TRBD2. J was trimmed by 7 bases and V by 2 bases; bases with no gene match: 6. The CDR3 contains 15 residues. The germline V gene encodes CDR1 MDHEN and CDR2 SYDVKM. Here the CDR3 reads CASSLISGTFGELFF. For the CDR3, the DNA is TGTGCCAGCAGTTTAATTAGCGGGACGTTCGGGGAGCTGTTTTTT. The complete variable domain, with remaining parts taken from reference TRBV28 and TRBJ2-2, reads DVKVTQSSRYLVKRTGEKVFLECVQDMDHENMFWYRQDPGLGLRLIYFSYDVKMKEKGDIPEGYSVSREKKERFSLILESASTNQTSMYLCASSLISGTFGELFFGEGSRLTVL.

The chain carries TRBV5-1 and TRBJ1-4, with D maybe TRBD1 (5 bases). This CDR3 is 12 amino acids long. Germline V lookup: CDR1 SGHRS, CDR2 YFSETQ. V lost 5 bases and J lost 8, with 10 bases in between. Here the CDR3 reads CASRGVREKLFF. The CDR3 nucleotides are TGCGCCAGCAGAGGGGTCCGGGAAAAACTGTTTTTT.

The CDR3 protein is CASSFSGRPLTNTGELFF. The CDR3 region has the DNA TGTGCCAGCAGCTTTAGCGGGAGGCCCTTGACGAACACCGGGGAGCTGTTTTTT. The genes are TRBV7-9 and TRBJ2-2; 10 bases line up with TRBD2. This CDR3 has 18 amino acids. CDR1 is SEHNR, CDR2 FQNEAQ, per germline (reference sequence). V lost 3 bases to trimming and J lost 0 bases; unmatched junction nucleotides: 7.

V and J are TRBV5-1 and TRBJ1-2; 9 nucleotides align to TRBD1. The CDR3 spans 16 residues. Germline V gene data show CDR1 as SGHRS and CDR2 as YFSETQ. V gave up 4 bases and J gave up 1 base; unmatched junction bases: 8. The CDR3 DNA sequence: TGCGCCAGCAGCCTGGACGGACAGGGGTATAACTATGGCTACACCTTC. This codes for CASSLDGQGYNYGYTF.

V is TRBV11-3 and J is TRBJ2-1; 11 nucleotides agree with TRBD2. V gave up 3 bases and J gave up 2 bases; unmatched junction bases: 0. Germline V gives CDR1 SGHNT, CDR2 YENEEA. The length of the CDR3 is 15 residues. The CDR3: CASSFSGRAYNEQFF. Here the CDR3 DNA reads TGTGCCAGCAGCTTTAGCGGGAGGGCCTACAATGAGCAGTTCTTC. The full variable domain, in which reference TRBV11-3 and TRBJ2-1 provide the parts outside the CDR3, is EAGVVQSPRYKIIEKKQPVAFWCNPISGHNTLYWYLQNLGQGPELLIRYENEEAVDDSQLPKDRFSAERLKGVDSTLKIQPAELGDSAVYLCASSFSGRAYNEQFFGPGTRLTVL.

The chain uses TRBV7-9 and TRBJ2-7; D is unclear. CDR1 is SEHNR and CDR2 is FQNEAQ in the germline V gene (reference sequence). V dropped 1 base and J dropped 5 bases, with 15 bases sitting between them. This CDR3 comprises 15 residues. CDR3 coding DNA: TGTGCCAGCAGCTTAGATAGACAACCAACCAACGAGCAGTACTTC. It specifies CASSLDRQPTNEQYF.

A note on this clone: One end of the junction varies from germline; a read error may be responsible. This chain joins TRBV7-9 and TRBJ2-2; D is possibly TRBD2 (6 bases). Germline CDR1 is SEHNR and CDR2 is FQNEAQ (reference sequence). This CDR3 contains 15 residues. CDR3 nucleotides: TGTTCCAGCAGCGACAGCGGGCAATGGACCGGGGAGCTGTTTTTT. Translated, it gives CSSSDSGQWTGELFF.

The chain has TRBV6-5 and TRBJ2-2, with 11 bases matching TRBD1. Germline CDR1 reads MNHEY; CDR2 reads SVGAGI. The CDR3 has 16 residues. Unmatched junction bases numbered 2, after V lost 1 base and J lost 4 bases. The CDR3 loop reads CASSYFGTGGTGELFF. The CDR3 region has the DNA TGTGCCAGCAGTTACTTCGGGACAGGGGGCACCGGGGAGCTGTTTTTT.

This clone was seen just once. The rearrangement joins TRBV9 to TRBJ2-1, with 9 bases identical to TRBD2. Trimming took 3 bases from V and 5 from J; bases not matched to a gene: 9. CDR1 and CDR2 from the germline V gene are SGDLS and YYNGEE. CDR3 length: 16 residues. The chain's CDR3 is CASSGTSGRRNNEQFF. The CDR3 DNA sequence: TGTGCCAGCAGCGGGACCAGCGGGAGGAGGAACAATGAGCAGTTCTTC.

This chain uses TRBV6-5 with TRBJ1-2; 7 bases agree with TRBD1. With 6 bases clipped from V and 4 bases from J, the junction kept 5 bases outside the gene matches. This CDR3 is built from 13 residues. The germline CDR1 and CDR2 sequences are MNHEY and SVGAGI. In nucleotides, the CDR3 is TGTGCCAGCAGCTCTGACAGGGCCTATGGCTACACCTTC. Translated, it gives CASSSDRAYGYTF.

The rearrangement links TRBV5-4 to TRBJ1-3; TRBD1 matches at 9 bases. CDR1 and CDR2 (germline): SGHNT, YYREEE (reference sequence). The CDR3 extends over 15 amino acids. The V gene end was trimmed by 4 bases and the J gene end by 2 bases; junction bases not matched to a gene: 4. The CDR3 spells CASSPDRGTGNTIYF. CDR3 DNA: TGTGCCAGCAGCCCGGACAGGGGAACTGGAAACACCATATATTTT.

This clone was seen a few times. The V gene is TRBV19, the J gene TRBJ1-5; 8 bases are a match to TRBD1. The V gene's germline CDR1 is LNHDA and CDR2 SQIVND (reference sequence). The CDR3 is made up of 16 amino acids. V shed 2 bases, J shed 8 bases, and the junction held 11 bases outside the gene matches. The CDR3 is CASSINRYRGREPQHF. DNA for the CDR3: TGTGCCAGTAGTATAAACCGATACAGGGGGAGGGAGCCCCAGCATTTT.

This clone was seen more than once but under ten times. The DNA for the CDR3 is TGTGCCAGCAGCGTAGTGGGGACAGGGGTTGAAGCTTTCTTT. It codes for CASSVVGTGVEAFF. The V call is TRBV9, the J call TRBJ1-1; 10 nucleotides line up with TRBD1. Losses at the gene ends were 0 bases for V and 7 bases for J; bases not matched to a gene: 3. This CDR3 has 14 residues. Germline V CDR1 and CDR2: SGDLS, YYNGEE.

The chain combines TRBV5-1 with TRBJ2-7; 9 bases agree with TRBD1. Germline V gene data show CDR1 as SGHRS and CDR2 as YFSETQ. The CDR3 has 13 residues. Unmatched junction bases numbered 3, after V lost 5 bases and J lost 3 bases. The CDR3: CASRRQGGYEQYF. CDR3 nucleotide sequence: TGCGCCAGCAGGCGACAGGGGGGCTACGAGCAGTACTTC.